Listed here are 31 T cell receptor beta chains from one sample, sequenced in a study of T-cell reconstitution after alpha-beta-depleted transplantation in children. The TCRbeta library was prepared with unique molecular identifiers. MiXCR was run by TCRdb on the PCR reads, yielding one entry per CDR3 protein. The sample lists roughly 180,000 distinct CDR3 sequences; 11% were seen once. The sequencing here drew on PBMCs, taken before TCRalphabeta/CD19-depleted stem cell transplant. These receptors all come from a boy aged 2 to 10 with acute myeloid leukemia, due to receive a stem cell transplant.

There are many counts of this clonotype. The J gene is TRBJ2-5, the V gene TRBV24-1; no definite D call. Trimming took 4 bases from V and 4 from J, leaving 6 bases between them. Germline assignment: CDR1 KGHDR and CDR2 SFDVKD. This CDR3 contains 12 residues. CDR3 protein: CATSEGRETQYF. The CDR3 DNA is TGTGCCACCAGTGAGGGTAGAGAGACCCAGTACTTC.

Ten or more counts support this clonotype. The chain couples TRBV7-8 to TRBJ1-4; 9 bases are a match to TRBD1. The CDR3 loop spans 14 amino acids. CDR1 is SGHVS and CDR2 is FQNEAQ in the germline V gene. The V segment lost 5 bases and the J segment 7 bases; nucleotides outside the gene matches: 5. Here the CDR3 reads CASSAPGQGEKLFF. Written as DNA, the CDR3 is TGTGCCAGCAGCGCCCCGGGACAGGGTGAAAAACTGTTTTTT.

This clonotype has at least ten counts. This rearrangement joins TRBV3-1 to TRBJ1-4; 9 bases are shared with TRBD1. Trimming at V came to 2 bases and at J to 13 bases, leaving 14 bases not matched to a gene. The CDR3 consists of 16 residues. CDR1 and CDR2 (germline): LGHDT, YNNKEL (reference sequence). The DNA for the CDR3 is TGTGCCAGCAGCCAACGGGAGGGACAGGGTGCAGGCGGACTGTTTTTT. This encodes CASSQREGQGAGGLFF.

This clonotype was observed a few times. The chain links TRBV7-2 to TRBJ2-7; D unclear. Germline V gene sequence: CDR1 SGHTA, CDR2 FQGNSA. Trimming took off 3 bases at V and 0 bases at J, with 12 bases between the two ends. This CDR3 spans 15 amino acids. The CDR3 DNA reads as TGTGCCAGCAGCTTGGCGCCACTCAGCTCCTACGAGCAGTACTTC. It encodes CASSLAPLSSYEQYF.

This clonotype was recorded many times. The rearrangement joins TRBV28 to TRBJ2-2, with no clear D. The ends were cut back, 3 bases at V and 4 bases at J, with 6 bases in the middle. Per germline, CDR1 MDHEN and CDR2 SYDVKM. This CDR3 has 13 residues. Written as DNA, the CDR3 is TGTGCCAGCAGTTTTCGGGCCACCGGGGAGCTGTTTTTT. This encodes CASSFRATGELFF. Looking up the rest from reference TRBV28 and TRBJ2-2 gives the full variable domain: DVKVTQSSRYLVKRTGEKVFLECVQDMDHENMFWYRQDPGLGLRLIYFSYDVKMKEKGDIPEGYSVSREKKERFSLILESASTNQTSMYLCASSFRATGELFFGEGSRLTVL.

This clonotype is labeled as medium-sized. The V call is TRBV5-1, the J call TRBJ2-2; 7 bases agree with TRBD1. Unmatched junction bases numbered 6, after V lost 0 bases and J lost 4 bases. CDR3 length equals 16 residues. The germline CDR1 and CDR2 sequences are SGHRS and YFSETQ. The CDR3 here is CASSLEGQPATGELFF. In nucleotides, the CDR3 is TGCGCCAGCAGCTTGGAGGGACAGCCAGCCACCGGGGAGCTGTTTTTT. The variable domain in full, completed from reference TRBV5-1 and TRBJ2-2, reads KAGVTQTPRYLIKTRGQQVTLSCSPISGHRSVSWYQQTPGQGLQFLFEYFSETQRNKGNFPGRFSGRQFSNSRSEMNVSTLELGDSALYLCASSLEGQPATGELFFGEGSRLTVL.

At least ten counts were recorded for this clonotype. The rearrangement joins TRBV10-3 to TRBJ2-5; D unclear. This CDR3 has 17 amino acids. The V and J ends lost 3 bases and 5 bases respectively, with 22 bases between them. Germline lookup yields CDR1 ENHRY and CDR2 SYGVKD. CDR3 residues: CAISDIDSLLQRETQYF. CDR3 coding DNA: TGTGCCATCAGTGACATAGACTCTTTACTTCAACGGGAGACCCAGTACTTC.

This clonotype was counted many times. This chain links TRBV5-1 with TRBJ2-3, with 8 bases fitting TRBD1. The CDR3 loop spans 15 amino acids. From germline, CDR1 is SGHRS and CDR2 YFSETQ. J gave up 7 bases and V 3 bases, and 10 bases lay outside the gene matches. CDR3: CASSSGTGRIHTQYF. As DNA, the CDR3 is TGCGCCAGCAGCTCCGGGACAGGTCGTATTCATACGCAGTATTTT.

In this sample, this clonotype turned up a few times. V gene TRBV28 combines with J gene TRBJ1-6; 12 bases match TRBD1. The germline gives CDR1 MDHEN, CDR2 SYDVKM. The CDR3 is 15 residues long. V trimming: 4 bases; J trimming: 10 bases; junction bases outside the gene matches: 5. CDR3 loop: CASSWGQGARSPLHF. In nucleotides, the CDR3 is TGTGCCAGCAGTTGGGGACAGGGGGCGAGGTCACCCCTCCACTTT.

In its sample, this clonotype was seen many times. The V and J genes are TRBV5-1 and TRBJ2-7, with D perhaps matching TRBD1 or TRBD2 (5 bases each). The CDR3 spans 14 residues. CDR1 and CDR2 (germline): SGHRS, YFSETQ. V shed 0 bases and J shed 2 bases, with 9 bases lying between them. CDR3 region: CASSLGDGPYEQYF. The CDR3 DNA sequence: TGCGCCAGCAGCTTGGGGGACGGACCCTACGAGCAGTACTTC.

This clonotype was seen at least ten times. V usage is TRBV20-1 and J usage is TRBJ1-1; 7 bases are shared with TRBD1. Trimming took 8 bases from V and 4 from J; bases not matched to a gene: 7. The germline V gene has CDR1 DFQATT and CDR2 SNEGSKA (reference sequence). The CDR3 is 12 amino acids. The CDR3, as DNA: TGCAGTCAGGGGGGGGGAAGCACTGAAGCTTTCTTT. Protein: CSQGGGSTEAFF.

This chain connects TRBV7-2 to TRBJ2-7, with TRBD1 matching over 8 bases. Germline V gene data show CDR1 as SGHTA and CDR2 as FQGNSA. The CDR3 extends over 14 amino acids. J lost 5 bases, V lost 1 base, and 4 bases had no gene match. Here the CDR3 reads CASSLGTGYHEQYV. Written as DNA, the CDR3 is TGTGCCAGCAGCTTAGGGACAGGGTATCACGAGCAGTACGTC.

This clonotype was seen ten or more times. The J gene is TRBJ2-2, the V gene TRBV7-6; D is unresolved. The CDR3 runs to 16 residues. Per germline, CDR1 SGHVS and CDR2 FNYEAQ. V was pared by 0 bases and J by 4 bases, with 12 bases between. The CDR3, as DNA: TGTGCCAGCAGCTTAGCGTCTTCACCGTCCACCGGGGAGCTGTTTTTT. The encoded protein is CASSLASSPSTGELFF. Using reference TRBV7-6 and TRBJ2-2 for the parts outside the CDR3, the full variable domain is GAGVSQSPRYKVTKRGQDVALRCDPISGHVSLYWYRQALGQGPEFLTYFNYEAQQDKSGLPNDRFSAERPEGSISTLTIQRTEQRDSAMYRCASSLASSPSTGELFFGEGSRLTVL.

This clonotype was seen at least ten times. The rearrangement uses TRBV5-5 and TRBJ2-7; D may be TRBD2 (5 bases). Germline lookup yields CDR1 SGHKS and CDR2 YYEKEE (reference sequence). The V gene lost 6 bases and the J gene lost 2 bases, with 9 bases spanning the gap. This CDR3 has 12 amino acids. The CDR3 is CASMDGTYEQYF. In nucleotides, the CDR3 is TGTGCCAGCATGGACGGGACCTACGAGCAGTACTTC.

Remarks on this clonotype: This may be a read error, as it is one base from a much larger clone. This chain links TRBV24-1 with TRBJ1-5, with D unclear. CDR1 is KGHDR, CDR2 SFDVKD, per germline. This CDR3 comprises 19 residues. Trimming took 0 bases from V and 5 from J, leaving 22 bases between them. DNA for the CDR3: TGTGCCACCAGTGATTTGAAGAACCGGGATTCCGGCGGGGATCAGCCCCAGCATTTT. This codes for CATSDLKNRDSGGDQPQHF.

This clonotype was seen many times. The rearrangement joins TRBV4-2 to TRBJ2-4; 8 bases line up with TRBD2. The CDR3 loop spans 15 amino acids. CDR1 is LGHNA, CDR2 YNFKEQ, per germline. The V gene end was trimmed by 0 bases and the J gene end by 6 bases; junction bases not matched to a gene: 4. CDR3 sequence reads: CASSQDMSGRNIQYF. The CDR3 coding sequence is TGTGCCAGCAGCCAAGATATGAGCGGGAGAAACATTCAGTACTTC.

A note on this clonotype: A much larger clone differs from this one at a single base, so this may be a read error. The gene calls are TRBV7-9 and TRBJ1-2; D is undetermined. The CDR3 contains 11 residues. Germline V CDR1 and CDR2: SEHNR, FQNEAQ (reference sequence). The CDR3, as DNA: TGTGCCAGCAGCTTTTCCTATGGCGACACCTTC. Protein sequence: CASSFSYGDTF.

The table lists this clonotype with a few counts. The CDR3 sequence is CSVEGQGGSYNEQFF. Written as DNA, the CDR3 is TGCAGCGTTGAGGGACAGGGAGGCTCCTACAATGAGCAGTTCTTC. V is TRBV29-1 and J is TRBJ2-1, with TRBD1 matching over 9 bases. From germline, CDR1 is SQVTM and CDR2 ANQGSEA. V lost 3 bases, J lost 0 bases, and 3 bases stayed unmatched. The CDR3 length is 15 residues.

The table lists this clonotype with many counts. The chain recombines TRBV20-1 with TRBJ2-3; D remains unclear. CDR1 DFQATT and CDR2 SNEGSKA come from the germline V gene (reference sequence). CDR3 length: 12 residues. V was clipped by 3 bases and J by 4 bases, with 8 bases between them. CDR3 amino acids: CSARWFADTQYF. The CDR3 nucleotides read TGCAGTGCTAGGTGGTTTGCAGATACGCAGTATTTT.

This clonotype showed up many times. J is TRBJ2-7 and V is TRBV5-1; D may be TRBD1 or TRBD2 (5 bases each). The CDR3 runs to 15 residues. V lost 4 bases and J 2 bases, leaving 16 bases between the germline ends. Germline-derived CDR1 and CDR2 are SGHRS and YFSETQ. In nucleotides, the CDR3 is TGCGCCAGCAGCAATACCGGGACGGTAACCTACGAGCAGTACTTC. The encoded protein is CASSNTGTVTYEQYF.

This clonotype was seen many times. This chain joins TRBV7-7 and TRBJ2-1, with D uncertain. The CDR3 totals 13 residues. The V gene lost 4 bases and the J gene lost 5 bases, with 9 bases spanning the gap. The germline CDR1 and CDR2 sequences are SSHAT and FNYEAQ (reference sequence). The DNA for the CDR3 is TGTGCCAGCAGCTGGCGTGAGAACAATGAGCAGTTCTTC. Amino acid sequence: CASSWRENNEQFF.

With regard to this clonotype: This may come from a read error, since a much larger clone is one base off. The chain carries TRBV10-3 and TRBJ1-2, with D perhaps matching TRBD1 (5 bases). Germline V gene lookup returns CDR1 ENHRY and CDR2 SYGVKD. This CDR3 has 13 amino acids. As DNA, the CDR3 is TGTGCCTTCAGTGAGCCGGGGGTGTCTGGCTACACCTTC. This sequence encodes CAFSEPGVSGYTF.

This clonotype was seen many times. The chain couples TRBV20-1 to TRBJ1-3; no clear D gene. Trimming shortened V by 3 bases and J by 2 bases, and 8 bases separated the two germline ends. CDR3 length: 13 residues. Germline V CDR1 and CDR2: DFQATT, SNEGSKA (reference sequence). The CDR3 bases are TGCAGTGCTAGTTACCGGGCTGGAAACACCATATATTTT. Protein: CSASYRAGNTIYF.

This clonotype was detected ten times or more. The chain employs TRBV28 and TRBJ2-7, with 10 bases matching TRBD1. Germline loops: CDR1 MDHEN, CDR2 SYDVKM. CDR3 size: 15 residues. V trimming: 6 bases; J trimming: 1 base; junction bases outside the gene matches: 6. Here the CDR3 reads CASSTRTGGSYEQYF. CDR3 nucleotides: TGTGCCAGCAGCACCCGGACAGGGGGATCCTACGAGCAGTACTTC.

This clonotype showed up many times. The V call is TRBV5-1, the J call TRBJ2-1, with 9 bases that match TRBD2. The V and J ends lost 7 bases and 2 bases, in that order; junction bases with no gene match: 7. CDR1 SGHRS and CDR2 YFSETQ come from the germline V gene. The CDR3 is 15 residues long. The CDR3 here is CASGGSSGAYNEQFF. CDR3 in DNA: TGCGCCAGCGGAGGATCTAGCGGGGCCTACAATGAGCAGTTCTTC.

This clonotype was counted at least ten times. The chain joins TRBV10-3 to TRBJ1-1; 7 bases are a match to TRBD1. Germline-derived CDR1 and CDR2 are ENHRY and SYGVKD. V dropped 10 bases and J dropped 0; count of bases not matched to a gene: 8. The length of the CDR3 is 14 residues. The CDR3 DNA reads TGTGCCACCGGGGATCAGGGGGTGAACACTGAAGCTTTCTTT. Translating it yields CATGDQGVNTEAFF.

In this sample, this clonotype turned up once. The V gene is TRBV28, the J gene TRBJ2-7; 8 bases are shared with TRBD1. Germline assignment: CDR1 MDHEN and CDR2 SYDVKM. V lost 6 bases to trimming and J lost 6 bases; unmatched junction nucleotides: 4. The length of the CDR3 is 12 residues. CDR3 nucleotide sequence: TGTGCCAGCAGCCGGACAGGGATCGAGCAGTACTTC. It is translated as CASSRTGIEQYF.

This clonotype appeared many times. The rearrangement uses TRBV6-1 and TRBJ2-7; D is possibly TRBD1 (7 bases). The V end was cut by 9 bases, the J end by 5 bases, with 17 bases between. This CDR3 has 13 amino acids. Germline CDR1 reads MNHNS; CDR2 reads SASEGT. The CDR3 DNA follows: TGTGCCAGTGCGGAGGGGGCTGGGCACGAGCAGTACGTC. As protein: CASAEGAGHEQYV.

This clonotype came up many times. The chain couples TRBV20-1 to TRBJ2-1, with TRBD2 identical over 8 bases. V lost 5 bases and J lost 4; bases outside the gene matches: 4. The CDR3 covers 13 residues. CDR1 and CDR2 from the germline V gene are DFQATT and SNEGSKA (reference sequence). For the CDR3, the DNA is TGCAGTGCTCGGCGGGGGGCGTACAATGAGCAGTTCTTC. Amino acid sequence: CSARRGAYNEQFF.

This clonotype was recorded at least ten times. J is TRBJ2-3 and V is TRBV4-1; D is undetermined. This CDR3 is 13 amino acids long. The germline V and J ends were trimmed by 3 bases and 5 bases, with 9 bases remaining between them. Germline V gene sequence: CDR1 MGHRA, CDR2 YSYEKL. The CDR3 coding sequence is TGCGCCAGCAGCCACGAAACTTTAGATACGCAGTATTTT. Protein product: CASSHETLDTQYF.

The chain links TRBV5-1 to TRBJ1-5; D is unresolved. V lost 3 bases, J lost 6 bases, and 10 bases lay in between. CDR3 length: 13 amino acids. Germline values: CDR1 SGHRS, CDR2 YFSETQ. CDR3 residues: CASSSGVAQPQHF. In DNA form, the CDR3 reads TGCGCCAGCAGCTCCGGGGTCGCTCAGCCCCAGCATTTT.